The TCR beta chain under discussion was sequenced for a study of blood T cell repertoires in COVID-19. Study-wide background: Italy, Spain and the United States were the sources of the convalescent and acute COVID-19 samples.

The V end lost 0 bases, the J end lost 0 bases, and 7 bases lay between the germline ends. CDR1 SGHRS and CDR2 YFSETQ come from the germline V gene. CDR3 size: 16 residues. The table came from immunoSEQ multiplex PCR; TCRdb's copy has only in-frame clones and leaves some out. Among approximately 70,000 clones listed, 82% were seen once. V is TRBV5-1 and J is TRBJ2-6; D is undetermined. The receptor comes from a human donor in a cohort sampled during active COVID-19. Specimen: peripheral blood. The CDR3 loop reads CASSLAHSSGANVLTF. The CDR3 region has the DNA TGCGCCAGCAGCTTGGCCCACAGCTCTGGGGCCAACGTCCTGACTTTC.